Following are 27 T cell receptor beta chains from one sample sequenced in a study of T-cell reconstitution after alpha-beta-depleted transplantation in children. Preparation of the TCRbeta library was carried out with unique molecular identifiers. Each CDR3 protein gets one entry after TCRdb re-called the PCR reads with MiXCR. Of about 580,000 distinct CDR3 sequences in the sample, 23% are singletons; the top ten hold 13% to 15%. Material: PBMCs, mostly from graft donor cells, obtained 360 days after TCRalphabeta/CD19-depleted stem cell transplant. The receptors were sampled from a boy younger than two who had a stem cell transplant for acute myeloid leukemia, so the T cells may come from the graft donor.

The J gene is TRBJ2-3, the V gene TRBV12-3 or TRBV12-4; D is undetermined. The CDR3 spans 13 residues. V was cut by 5 bases and J by 9 bases, with 15 bases left in between. The CDR3 reads CASSPTLYGTQYF. The CDR3 bases are TGTGCCAGCAGTCCAACTCTCTATGGGACGCAGTATTTT.

This clonotype has only a few counts. Given a much more abundant clone one base away, this may be a read error. V gene TRBV15 combines with J gene TRBJ2-5; D may match TRBD1 or TRBD2 (5 bases each). Germline V gives CDR1 LNHNV, CDR2 YYDKDF (reference sequence). CDR3 length: 16 residues. The CDR3 DNA follows: TGTGACACCAGCAGAGCGGCAGGGAGAATCGGGGAGACCCAGTACTTC. The encoded protein is CDTSRAAGRIGETQYF.

This sequence joins TRBV2 and TRBJ2-7; 7 bases line up with TRBD2. Germline CDR1 SNHLY, CDR2 FYNNEI. The CDR3 is 14 residues long. The V and J ends lost 3 bases and 0 bases, in that order; junction bases with no gene match: 2. CDR3 sequence reads: CASSEGGSSYEQYV. CDR3 sequence (DNA): TGTGCCAGCAGTGAGGGAGGGAGCTCCTACGAGCAGTACGTC.

This clonotype was seen repeatedly, ten times or more. V gene TRBV4-1 combines with J gene TRBJ2-7; 7 bases line up with TRBD1. The CDR3 is made up of 14 amino acids. Trimming took 4 bases from V and 3 from J; bases not matched to a gene: 6. Germline V gene data show CDR1 as MGHRA and CDR2 as YSYEKL. CDR3 DNA: TGCGCCAGCAGCCCGGAACAGGGGAGCTACGAGCAGTACGTC. Translating it yields CASSPEQGSYEQYV.

There are many counts of this clonotype. The CDR3 nucleotides read TGCAGCGTAGAGGTACCTTCTGAAGCTTTCTTT. Amino acids: CSVEVPSEAFF. The V and J genes are TRBV29-1 and TRBJ1-1, with D unresolved. The CDR3 is made up of 11 amino acids. The V end lost 6 bases, the J end lost 6 bases, and 11 bases lay between the germline ends. CDR1 is SQVTM, CDR2 ANQGSEA, per germline.

This clonotype was seen repeatedly, ten times or more. The chain recombines TRBV10-3 with TRBJ1-1; D is unresolved. Trimming took 4 bases from V and 1 from J, leaving 13 bases between them. In germline, CDR1 is ENHRY, CDR2 SYGVKD. The CDR3 loop spans 15 amino acids. CDR3 loop: CAISGTATSNTEAFF. The CDR3 DNA sequence: TGTGCCATCAGTGGAACAGCCACCTCGAACACTGAAGCTTTCTTT.

In its sample, this clonotype was seen a few times. The chain uses TRBV20-1 and TRBJ2-1, with TRBD2 identical over 7 bases. Germline V gene lookup returns CDR1 DFQATT and CDR2 SNEGSKA (reference sequence). V lost 3 bases and J lost 3; bases outside the gene matches: 5. The CDR3 has 14 amino acids. CDR3 in amino acids: CSASPGTNYNEQFF. CDR3 DNA: TGCAGTGCTAGCCCCGGGACTAACTACAATGAGCAGTTCTTC.

The chain joins TRBV20-1 to TRBJ1-4, with D possibly TRBD1 on 5 matching bases. Germline CDR1 is DFQATT and CDR2 is SNEGSKA (reference sequence). This CDR3 has 16 residues. CDR3 DNA sequence: TGCGGCCTTAGAGCTCTAAGGGGATCAACTAATGAAAAACTGTTTTTT. This codes for CGLRALRGSTNEKLFF.

There are a few counts of this clonotype. The rearrangement uses TRBV28 and TRBJ2-7, with 9 bases fitting TRBD1. Germline CDR1 reads MDHEN; CDR2 reads SYDVKM. Germline trimming cut 4 bases from V and 6 bases from J; bases unmatched to any gene: 7. The CDR3 loop spans 14 amino acids. CDR3 sequence reads: CASSSTGGSGEQYV. The CDR3 DNA sequence: TGTGCCAGCAGTTCGACAGGGGGATCAGGCGAGCAGTACGTC.

This clonotype was seen more than once but under ten times. This chain joins TRBV7-9 and TRBJ1-1; no clear D gene. CDR3 size: 12 residues. Germline V gene lookup returns CDR1 SEHNR and CDR2 FQNEAQ (reference sequence). V was clipped by 0 bases and J by 10 bases, with 9 bases between them. The CDR3 is CASSLAEGGAFF. In nucleotides, the CDR3 is TGTGCCAGCAGCTTAGCCGAAGGAGGAGCTTTCTTT.

Here the CDR3 DNA reads TGTGCCAGCAGCCCTAGCGGGGGGCCAGATACGCAGTATTTT. Translating gives CASSPSGGPDTQYF. The chain links TRBV7-7 to TRBJ2-3; 11 bases fit TRBD2. Germline V CDR1 and CDR2: SSHAT, FNYEAQ (reference sequence). The V gene end was trimmed by 5 bases and the J gene end by 4 bases; junction bases not matched to a gene: 2. This CDR3 has 14 residues.

The rearrangement links TRBV12-3 or TRBV12-4 to TRBJ2-3, with 7 nucleotides matching TRBD1. This CDR3 is 14 amino acids long. V lost 7 bases and J lost 4; bases outside the gene matches: 8. The CDR3 sequence is CASTRVGGADTQYF. Written as DNA, the CDR3 is TGTGCCAGCACGAGGGTAGGGGGCGCAGATACGCAGTATTTT.

This clonotype has ten or more counts. The chain carries TRBV27 and TRBJ2-4; no definite D call. Germline-derived CDR1 and CDR2 are MNHEY and SMNVEV (reference sequence). The V and J ends lost 4 bases and 0 bases respectively, with 7 bases between them. The CDR3 extends over 14 amino acids. CDR3 nucleotides: TGTGCCAGCAGTTCCTCCTTAGCCAAAAACATTCAGTACTTC. Translating gives CASSSSLAKNIQYF.

In this sample, this clonotype turned up many times. The chain couples TRBV29-1 to TRBJ2-3, with D possibly TRBD2 on 5 matching bases. The CDR3 is made up of 14 amino acids. CDR1 and CDR2 (germline): SQVTM, ANQGSEA. Between the trimmed V and J ends, which lost 6 bases and 1 base, there was a span of 14 bases. CDR3 nucleotides: TGCAGCGTCGGACTTACACTTCGCACAGATACGCAGTATTTT. Translation gives CSVGLTLRTDTQYF.

The chain employs TRBV24-1 and TRBJ2-5; perhaps TRBD2 as D (6 bases). CDR1 KGHDR and CDR2 SFDVKD come from the germline V gene. The CDR3 is 13 residues long. The V end was cut by 11 bases, the J end by 5 bases, with 17 bases between. This CDR3 reads CAIAVGAGETQYF. The CDR3 DNA reads TGTGCCATAGCCGTGGGCGCGGGGGAGACCCAGTACTTC.

At least ten counts were recorded for this clonotype. The J gene is TRBJ2-3, the V gene TRBV5-5, with D possibly being TRBD1 or TRBD2 (6 bases each). The germline V gene encodes CDR1 SGHKS and CDR2 YYEKEE (reference sequence). The CDR3 is 16 residues long. Trimming removed 6 bases at V and 2 bases at J, with 19 bases between. The CDR3 DNA is TGTGCCAGCACCTCCAGAGGGGGGACCCCCACAGATACGCAGTATTTT. Its protein is CASTSRGGTPTDTQYF.

This clonotype was counted between two and nine times. The rearrangement joins TRBV6-1 to TRBJ2-3, with unresolved D. Germline V gives CDR1 MNHNS, CDR2 SASEGT. This CDR3 comprises 15 residues. Trimming took off 6 bases at V and 8 bases at J, with 21 bases between the two ends. In DNA form, the CDR3 reads TGTGCCAGCAGAGAACGCCAGAACGAGGCCGGTACGCAGTATTTT. Its protein product is CASRERQNEAGTQYF.

The rearrangement joins TRBV9 to TRBJ2-5; the match to TRBD2 covers 8 bases. From germline, CDR1 is SGDLS and CDR2 YYNGEE. Unmatched junction bases numbered 9, after V lost 3 bases and J lost 5 bases. The CDR3 loop spans 15 amino acids. CDR3 coding DNA: TGTGCCAGCAGCGGGCGGGGGGTTGTCGAGGAGACCCAGTACTTC. This encodes CASSGRGVVEETQYF.

The chain employs TRBV5-1 and TRBJ2-2; D ambiguous. This CDR3 region has 12 residues. Trimming removed 4 bases at V and 7 bases at J, with 8 bases between. Germline V gene sequence: CDR1 SGHRS, CDR2 YFSETQ. The CDR3 DNA follows: TGCGCCAGCAGCCTAGTCGTCGGGGAGCTGTTTTTT. This gives the protein CASSLVVGELFF.

The chain is built from TRBV5-5 and TRBJ1-5, with no clear D. CDR1 and CDR2 from the germline V gene are SGHKS and YYEKEE (reference sequence). The CDR3 sequence is 14 residues long. The V end was cut by 1 base, the J end by 7 bases, with 12 bases between. In DNA, the CDR3 is TGTGCCAGCAGCTTGTTGGGAGTAAACCAGCCCCAGCATTTT. Residues: CASSLLGVNQPQHF.

This clonotype has a handful of counts. J is TRBJ1-5 and V is TRBV11-2, with D unresolved. In germline, CDR1 is SGHAT, CDR2 FQNNGV. V was shortened by 5 bases and J by 0 bases, with 17 bases between the two germline ends. This CDR3 contains 17 residues. The CDR3 nucleotides read TGTGCCAGCAGCCCCCTCCCCTTCGGGGATAGCAATCAGCCCCAGCATTTT. Residues: CASSPLPFGDSNQPQHF.

In its sample, this clonotype was seen many times. The gene calls are TRBV7-2 and TRBJ1-2; tentatively, D is TRBD1 (6 bases). V lost 5 bases, J lost 4 bases, and 11 bases lay in between. Germline assignment: CDR1 SGHTA and CDR2 FQGNSA. This CDR3 has 13 residues. The CDR3: CASSLGQRYGYTF. The DNA of the CDR3 is TGTGCCAGCAGCCTCGGACAGCGCTATGGCTACACCTTC.

The J gene is TRBJ1-3, the V gene TRBV6-1; D perhaps matches TRBD1 (6 bases). Trimming cost V 10 bases and J 0 bases, with 13 bases left between them. CDR1 and CDR2 from the germline V gene are MNHNS and SASEGT. The CDR3 totals 14 residues. The CDR3 DNA sequence: TGTGCCACCCGGCGGGACAACTCTGGAAACACCATATATTTT. Amino acids: CATRRDNSGNTIYF.

This clonotype was seen a few times. The rearrangement joins TRBV12-3 or TRBV12-4 to TRBJ1-2; TRBD1 is a possible D gene (6 bases). This CDR3 comprises 15 residues. Trimming removed 6 bases from V and 4 bases from J, with 18 bases in between. CDR3 DNA: TGTGCCAGCAGCTACCTGCTGGACAGTTCCTATGGCTACACCTTC. Translating gives CASSYLLDSSYGYTF.

This clonotype came up once. The CDR3 loop reads CASSLYEGSEETQYF. For the CDR3, the DNA is TGTGCCAGCAGTTTATACGAGGGGTCAGAGGAGACCCAGTACTTC. The chain recombines TRBV28 with TRBJ2-5, with D possibly being TRBD1 or TRBD2 (5 bases each). The V end lost 1 base, the J end lost 5 bases, and 14 bases lay between the germline ends. The CDR3 spans 15 residues. Looked up from germline, CDR1 is MDHEN and CDR2 is SYDVKM.

The table lists this clonotype with a few counts. The rearrangement joins TRBV20-1 to TRBJ1-5, with D unresolved. Trimming removed 0 bases at V and 0 bases at J, with 12 bases between. From germline, CDR1 is DFQATT and CDR2 SNEGSKA (reference sequence). The CDR3 totals 16 residues. The CDR3 sequence: CSARDQKRDSNQPQHF. The CDR3 bases are TGCAGTGCTAGAGATCAGAAAAGGGATAGCAATCAGCCCCAGCATTTT.

This clonotype was detected a few times. The chain carries TRBV20-1 and TRBJ2-5, with TRBD1 matching 7 bases. Germline V CDR1 and CDR2: DFQATT, SNEGSKA (reference sequence). Germline trimming cut 3 bases from V and 3 bases from J; bases unmatched to any gene: 10. The CDR3 runs 15 residues. CDR3 in amino acids: CSASIPGQSKETQYF. CDR3 in DNA: TGCAGTGCTAGCATACCGGGACAGTCCAAAGAGACCCAGTACTTC.